The 6 T cell receptor beta chains listed next were all sequenced from one sample in a study of molecular identifiers for immune sequencing clone quantification. A single record per CDR3 protein comes from TCRdb applying MiXCR to the PCR reads. This sample yields about 510,000 distinct CDR3 sequences, of which under 30% are seen a single time; 0.76% belongs to the top ten. The sequenced material came from naive CD8+ T cells from blood, with Jurkat cell RNA spiked in. Subset noted: FACS-sorted CD8+CD4-CCR7+CD45RA+ naive T cells. The receptors stem from a human donor in good health. Some libraries in this study had Jurkat cell RNA spiked in.

The chain has TRBV19 and TRBJ2-5; the match to TRBD1 covers 8 bases. Germline CDR1 reads LNHDA; CDR2 reads SQIVND (reference sequence). The V gene end was trimmed by 3 bases and the J gene end by 5 bases; junction bases not matched to a gene: 8. The CDR3 sequence is 15 residues long. This CDR3 reads CASSIPGQGIETQYF. CDR3 in DNA: TGTGCCAGTAGTATTCCCGGACAGGGTATTGAGACCCAGTACTTC.

Many counts were recorded for this clonotype. The chain has TRBV29-1 and TRBJ2-2, with D possibly being TRBD1 or TRBD2 (7 bases each). The CDR3 has 14 amino acids. CDR1 is SQVTM and CDR2 is ANQGSEA in the germline V gene. The germline V and J ends were trimmed by 5 bases and 3 bases, with 13 bases remaining between them. The CDR3 loop is CSVQGGMDTGELFF. In DNA form, the CDR3 reads TGCAGCGTTCAGGGGGGGATGGACACCGGGGAGCTGTTTTTT.

This clonotype was counted a few times. The rearrangement joins TRBV6-6 to TRBJ2-7; D not resolved. The V end lost 2 bases, the J end lost 4 bases, and 9 bases lay between the germline ends. The CDR3 has 13 residues. Germline-derived CDR1 and CDR2 are MNHNY and SVGAGI (reference sequence). CDR3 loop: CASSYGSQYEQYF. DNA of the CDR3: TGTGCCAGCAGTTACGGGTCCCAGTACGAGCAGTACTTC.

As regards this clonotype: The CDR3 does not end in the conserved phenylalanine or tryptophan, so this is likely a read error. The V and J genes are TRBV20-1 and TRBJ2-7; perhaps TRBD1 as D (5 bases). The germline gives CDR1 DFQATT, CDR2 SNEGSKA (reference sequence). CDR3 length: 15 residues. Trimming took off 0 bases at V and 2 bases at J, with 14 bases between the two ends. DNA of the CDR3: TGCAGTGCTAGAGATCTGAAGGGGCCTGCCTACGAGCAGTACCTC. It yields the protein CSARDLKGPAYEQYL.

This clonotype came up many times. Sequence at one end of the junction differs from germline and may be a read error. The chain is built from TRBV7-9 and TRBJ2-2, with D perhaps matching TRBD2 (5 bases). Germline loops: CDR1 SEHNR, CDR2 FQNEAQ (reference sequence). This CDR3 contains 11 residues. The CDR3 sequence: CASSRTGELFF. The DNA for the CDR3 is TGTGCCAGCAGCCGGACCGGGGAACTGTTTTTT.

This clonotype was found many times. The V call is TRBV6-6, the J call TRBJ2-4, with D possibly TRBD2 on 6 matching bases. Germline V lookup: CDR1 MNHNY, CDR2 SVGAGI (reference sequence). V lost 7 bases to trimming and J lost 0 bases, with 13 bases between them. This CDR3 region has 15 residues. CDR3 sequence reads: CASIGEELAKNIQYF. CDR3 in DNA: TGTGCCAGCATTGGGGAGGAATTAGCCAAAAACATTCAGTACTTC.